This entry lists 30 T cell receptor beta chains sequenced from one sample in a study of blood T cell repertoires in COVID-19 (dated by TCRdb to 2019 to 2021). Library generation was performed with the immunoSEQ multiplex PCR assay. TCRdb stores this immuneACCESS table with in-frame sequences only. Part of the clones is absent; in the studies checked, under half of the shortfall reflects unresolved V genes, and no reason is known for the rest. Here the sample has 65,000 to 85,000 clones; less than 90% occur a single time. The ten top clones hold approximately 6.3% of the sample. Sample: peripheral blood. The receptor source for this set is an elderly man with COVID-19, enrolled during active disease.

The chain carries TRBV4-2 and TRBJ2-5; perhaps TRBD2 as D (6 bases). Trimming cost V 3 bases and J 1 base, with 12 bases left between them. The V gene's germline CDR1 is LGHNA and CDR2 YNFKEQ. This CDR3 comprises 15 residues. The CDR3 sequence is CASSQFSGAQETQYF. In nucleotides, the CDR3 is TGTGCCAGCAGCCAGTTCTCGGGAGCCCAAGAGACCCAGTACTTC.

V and J are TRBV6-5 and TRBJ2-1; 9 bases match TRBD1. The CDR3 runs 15 residues. Germline assignment: CDR1 MNHEY and CDR2 SVGAGI. The V and J ends lost 6 bases and 0 bases, in that order; junction bases with no gene match: 3. CDR3: CASRGQGGSYNEQFF. The CDR3 coding sequence is TGTGCCAGCAGGGGACAGGGAGGCTCCTACAATGAGCAGTTCTTC.

This clone was detected a few times. This chain connects TRBV25-1 to TRBJ1-3; D not certain. CDR1 MGHDK and CDR2 SYGVNS come from the germline V gene. Between the trimmed V and J ends, which lost 7 bases and 0 bases, there was a span of 13 bases. The CDR3 has 15 amino acids. CDR3 amino acids: CASTSGLNSGNTIYF. CDR3 in DNA: TGTGCCAGCACTTCAGGACTTAACTCTGGAAACACCATATATTTT.

This clone showed up just a few times. At one end the junction does not follow the germline gene, possibly because of a read error. This chain links TRBV28 with TRBJ1-1; TRBD1 agrees at 8 bases. CDR3 length: 13 residues. Germline CDR1 reads MDHEN; CDR2 reads SYDVKM. In DNA, the CDR3 is TGTGCCAGCAGGTTATTGGCCAGGGGGCGAGCTTTCTTT. It specifies CASRLLARGRAFF.

The rearrangement links TRBV28 to TRBJ2-5, with D possibly TRBD2 on 5 matching bases. The CDR3 consists of 15 residues. In germline, CDR1 is MDHEN, CDR2 SYDVKM. Trimming shortened V by 5 bases and J by 2 bases, and 15 bases separated the two germline ends. The CDR3 sequence: CASSKRLGSQETQYF. Here the CDR3 DNA reads TGTGCCAGCAGTAAAAGACTGGGGAGTCAAGAGACCCAGTACTTC.

This sequence joins TRBV4-1 and TRBJ2-7; 9 nucleotides agree with TRBD1. The germline gives CDR1 MGHRA, CDR2 YSYEKL. With V trimmed by 0 bases and J by 3 bases, 6 bases remained unmatched. The CDR3 is 16 residues long. The CDR3 loop reads CASSQDLGTGIYEQYF. CDR3 DNA: TGCGCCAGCAGCCAAGATCTGGGGACAGGGATCTACGAGCAGTACTTC.

The chain couples TRBV14 to TRBJ1-5; weak D call: TRBD1 (5 bases). Trimming cost V 3 bases and J 7 bases, with 10 bases left between them. Germline V gives CDR1 SGHDN, CDR2 FVKESK. This CDR3 has 13 residues. In nucleotides, the CDR3 is TGTGCCAGCAGCCAGGGGCTAGGACAGCCCCAGCATTTT. It yields the protein CASSQGLGQPQHF.

The table lists this clone with a count of one. The chain uses TRBV18 and TRBJ1-2, with D possibly being TRBD1 (5 bases). Trimming cost V 4 bases and J 0 bases, with 6 bases left between them. The CDR3 has 13 residues. Germline V gene lookup returns CDR1 KGHSH and CDR2 LQKENI. In DNA form, the CDR3 reads TGTGCCAGCTCACTGACAGCTAACTATGGCTACACCTTC. Protein product: CASSLTANYGYTF.

V usage is TRBV6-5 and J usage is TRBJ2-5, with 11 nucleotides matching TRBD2. Germline values: CDR1 MNHEY, CDR2 SVGAGI. The CDR3 is made up of 15 amino acids. Losses at the gene ends were 2 bases for V and 3 bases for J; bases not matched to a gene: 2. The CDR3 bases are TGTGCCAGCAGTTACGTACTAGCGGGGGAAGAGACCCAGTACTTC. This translates into CASSYVLAGEETQYF.

The count of this clone is one. V usage is TRBV18 and J usage is TRBJ1-4; the match to TRBD1 covers 10 bases. This CDR3 spans 14 amino acids. Germline CDR1 and CDR2: KGHSH and LQKENI. V shed 4 bases, J shed 10 bases, and the junction held 6 bases outside the gene matches. CDR3 region: CASSLGQGVGKLFF. The CDR3 bases are TGTGCCAGCTCACTTGGACAGGGGGTCGGAAAACTGTTTTTT.

The chain combines TRBV12-3 or TRBV12-4 with TRBJ1-2; TRBD1 is a possible D gene (5 bases). The CDR3 is 12 amino acids. Between the trimmed V and J ends, which lost 2 bases and 7 bases, there was a span of 8 bases. The CDR3 region has the DNA TGTGCCAGCAGTTTAACAGGCAGTGGCTACACCTTC. Protein product: CASSLTGSGYTF.

This clone has only a few counts. The chain links TRBV19 to TRBJ1-1; D is unresolved. Germline V CDR1 and CDR2: LNHDA, SQIVND (reference sequence). The CDR3 covers 13 residues. Trimming pared 3 bases from V and 8 bases from J, leaving 13 bases between. CDR3 amino acids: CASSMDTGGEAFF. In DNA, the CDR3 is TGTGCCAGTAGTATGGATACGGGCGGGGAAGCTTTCTTT. Combining the CDR3 with reference TRBV19 and TRBJ1-1 gives the whole variable domain DGGITQSPKYLFRKEGQNVTLSCEQNLNHDAMYWYRQDPGQGLRLIYYSQIVNDFQKGDIAEGYSVSREKKESFPLTVTSAQKNPTAFYLCASSMDTGGEAFFGQGTRLTVV.

The chain links TRBV3-1 (or the pseudogene TRBV3-2) to TRBJ1-2; D possibly corresponds to TRBD1 (5 bases). The CDR3 has 13 amino acids. Trimming took off 2 bases at V and 8 bases at J, with 12 bases between the two ends. Germline V lookup: CDR1 LGHDT, CDR2 YNNKEL (reference sequence). The CDR3 loop reads CASSQIQGWGYTF. As DNA, the CDR3 is TGTGCCAGCAGCCAAATCCAGGGATGGGGCTACACCTTC.

The chain uses TRBV5-1 and TRBJ2-7, with TRBD2 matching over 7 bases. V lost 2 bases to trimming and J lost 3 bases; unmatched junction nucleotides: 5. Germline V gene lookup returns CDR1 SGHRS and CDR2 YFSETQ. The CDR3 extends over 14 amino acids. The CDR3 region has the DNA TGCGCCAGCAGCTTAGCGGGGCCGGACTACGAGCAGTACTTC. Protein sequence: CASSLAGPDYEQYF.

The chain couples TRBV4-1 to TRBJ2-7; 9 bases line up with TRBD1. V lost 3 bases to trimming and J lost 5 bases; unmatched junction nucleotides: 8. This CDR3 contains 15 residues. Germline V gives CDR1 MGHRA, CDR2 YSYEKL. In DNA form, the CDR3 reads TGCGCCAGCAGCCAGGTTGGGACAGGGTCTGACGAGCAGTACTTC. Translation gives CASSQVGTGSDEQYF.

V gene TRBV10-3 combines with J gene TRBJ2-5; 8 bases fit TRBD1. CDR3 size: 14 residues. V gave up 6 bases and J gave up 4 bases; unmatched junction bases: 7. The germline CDR1 and CDR2 sequences are ENHRY and SYGVKD. The CDR3 is CAIRAGQGLETQYF. DNA of the CDR3: TGTGCCATCAGAGCTGGACAGGGCCTAGAGACCCAGTACTTC.

This chain links TRBV29-1 with TRBJ1-4, with a weak D call TRBD1 (6 bases). From germline, CDR1 is SQVTM and CDR2 ANQGSEA. CDR3 size: 13 residues. The V end lost 6 bases, the J end lost 3 bases, and 11 bases lay between the germline ends. The CDR3 nucleotides are TGCAGCGTAAAGACAGGATCTAATGAAAAACTGTTTTTT. It codes for CSVKTGSNEKLFF. Drawing the rest from reference TRBV29-1 and TRBJ1-4, the complete variable domain is SAVISQKPSRDICQRGTSLTIQCQVDSQVTMMFWYRQQPGQSLTLIATANQGSEATYESGFVIDKFPISRPNLTFSTLTVSNMSPEDSSIYLCSVKTGSNEKLFFGSGTQLSVL.

CDR3 sequence (DNA): TGCAGCGCCTCAACCGGGACTTCTTTCTCTGGAAACACCATATATTTT. Amino acid sequence: CSASTGTSFSGNTIYF. The rearrangement joins TRBV29-1 to TRBJ1-3; D is possibly TRBD1 (5 bases). The length of the CDR3 is 16 residues. Germline V gene sequence: CDR1 SQVTM, CDR2 ANQGSEA. Trimming left V 7 bases short and J 0 bases short, with 19 bases between. Based on the CDR3 plus reference TRBV29-1 and TRBJ1-3, the full variable domain is SAVISQKPSRDICQRGTSLTIQCQVDSQVTMMFWYRQQPGQSLTLIATANQGSEATYESGFVIDKFPISRPNLTFSTLTVSNMSPEDSSIYLCSASTGTSFSGNTIYFGEGSWLTVV.

The chain uses TRBV10-3 and TRBJ2-3; TRBD2 matches at 10 bases. Per germline, CDR1 ENHRY and CDR2 SYGVKD. V trimming: 2 bases; J trimming: 0 bases; junction bases outside the gene matches: 5. The CDR3 loop spans 17 amino acids. The CDR3 nucleotides are TGTGCCATCAGTGAGAGCGGGGGGGCCTCTAGCACAGATACGCAGTATTTT. Translation: CAISESGGASSTDTQYF.

V is TRBV7-6 and J is TRBJ1-3, with TRBD1 as a possible D gene (6 bases). The CDR3 totals 15 residues. The V end lost 1 base, the J end lost 4 bases, and 11 bases lay between the germline ends. In germline, CDR1 is SGHVS, CDR2 FNYEAQ. The DNA of the CDR3 is TGTGCCAGCAGCTTAGGCCCAGGGGCCGGAAACACCATATATTTT. It translates to CASSLGPGAGNTIYF.

The rearrangement joins TRBV11-3 to TRBJ1-1, with D perhaps matching TRBD1 (6 bases). The CDR3 contains 15 residues. The germline CDR1 and CDR2 sequences are SGHNT and YENEEA. The ends were cut back, 4 bases at V and 3 bases at J, with 15 bases in the middle. The CDR3 DNA reads TGTGCCAGCAGCTCCTTCACAGGGTGGGACACTGAAGCTTTCTTT. Amino acids: CASSSFTGWDTEAFF.

This clone was found a few times. CDR3 in amino acids: CASTELYSYGYTF. In DNA, the CDR3 is TGTGCCAGTACAGAACTCTACAGCTATGGCTACACCTTC. The rearrangement uses TRBV6-5 and TRBJ1-2; D call uncertain. CDR1 MNHEY and CDR2 SVGAGI come from the germline V gene. The CDR3 runs 13 residues. The V and J ends lost 9 bases and 4 bases respectively, with 15 bases between them.

The chain employs TRBV2 and TRBJ2-5; TRBD2 matches 12 bases. This CDR3 has 15 amino acids. Germline trimming cut 4 bases from V and 2 bases from J; bases unmatched to any gene: 2. Looked up from germline, CDR1 is SNHLY and CDR2 is FYNNEI. The CDR3 sequence is CASSGTSGAQETQYF. The CDR3 nucleotides read TGTGCCAGCAGTGGGACTAGCGGGGCTCAAGAGACCCAGTACTTC.

The chain is built from TRBV27 and TRBJ2-7; weak D call: TRBD2 (5 bases). The CDR3 extends over 14 amino acids. CDR1 is MNHEY, CDR2 SMNVEV, per germline (reference sequence). Trimming stripped 1 base from V and 0 bases from J, with 7 bases between. As DNA, the CDR3 is TGTGCCAGCAGTTTATACGGAGGCTCCTACGAGCAGTACTTC. Its protein product is CASSLYGGSYEQYF.

This chain connects TRBV5-5 to TRBJ1-2, with D perhaps TRBD1 (6 bases). Germline V gene lookup returns CDR1 SGHKS and CDR2 YYEKEE (reference sequence). V dropped 3 bases and J dropped 3 bases, with 9 bases sitting between them. The CDR3 is 13 residues long. The CDR3 spells CASSSGDDYGYTF. DNA of the CDR3: TGTGCCAGCAGCTCAGGGGATGACTATGGCTACACCTTC.

V gene TRBV4-1 combines with J gene TRBJ2-7, with D tentatively TRBD2 (5 bases). From germline, CDR1 is MGHRA and CDR2 YSYEKL. The CDR3 is made up of 16 amino acids. V lost 0 bases and J lost 3, with 15 bases in between. The CDR3 coding sequence is TGCGCCAGCAGCCAAGATCCCCAAGTCGGAGGCTACGAGCAGTACTTC. This encodes CASSQDPQVGGYEQYF.

J is TRBJ1-2 and V is TRBV7-9; a weak D match, TRBD1 (6 bases). Germline V gene data show CDR1 as SEHNR and CDR2 as FQNEAQ (reference sequence). The V end was cut by 3 bases, the J end by 4 bases, with 12 bases between. CDR3 length: 14 residues. The CDR3 nucleotides are TGTGCCAGCAGCTTGCGGACAGTGGCCTATGGCTACACCTTC. Protein sequence: CASSLRTVAYGYTF.

The CDR3 coding sequence is TGTGCCACTTGGGACAGGGGTGGGGTCTATGGCTACACCTTC. It codes for CATWDRGGVYGYTF. This chain uses TRBV5-4 with TRBJ1-2; 10 nucleotides agree with TRBD1. Germline-derived CDR1 and CDR2 are SGHNT and YYREEE (reference sequence). V was pared by 9 bases and J by 4 bases, with 9 bases of the junction left unmatched. CDR3 length: 14 amino acids.

The genes are TRBV24-1 and TRBJ2-2; 13 bases match TRBD2. V lost 12 bases to trimming and J lost 4 bases; unmatched junction nucleotides: 13. Germline V lookup: CDR1 KGHDR, CDR2 SFDVKD. The CDR3 covers 17 residues. Here the CDR3 reads CAPRPTSGGPVTGELFF. The CDR3 DNA reads as TGTGCCCCCCGCCCGACTAGCGGGGGGCCAGTCACCGGGGAGCTGTTTTTT.

The J gene is TRBJ1-5, the V gene TRBV11-2; TRBD1 is a possible D gene (6 bases). The CDR3 is 17 residues long. V lost 3 bases to trimming and J lost 8 bases, with 23 bases between them. The germline gives CDR1 SGHAT, CDR2 FQNNGV. This chain's CDR3 is CASSLVRQVEELEPQHF. The CDR3 DNA follows: TGTGCCAGCAGCTTGGTTCGACAGGTGGAGGAGTTGGAGCCCCAGCATTTT.